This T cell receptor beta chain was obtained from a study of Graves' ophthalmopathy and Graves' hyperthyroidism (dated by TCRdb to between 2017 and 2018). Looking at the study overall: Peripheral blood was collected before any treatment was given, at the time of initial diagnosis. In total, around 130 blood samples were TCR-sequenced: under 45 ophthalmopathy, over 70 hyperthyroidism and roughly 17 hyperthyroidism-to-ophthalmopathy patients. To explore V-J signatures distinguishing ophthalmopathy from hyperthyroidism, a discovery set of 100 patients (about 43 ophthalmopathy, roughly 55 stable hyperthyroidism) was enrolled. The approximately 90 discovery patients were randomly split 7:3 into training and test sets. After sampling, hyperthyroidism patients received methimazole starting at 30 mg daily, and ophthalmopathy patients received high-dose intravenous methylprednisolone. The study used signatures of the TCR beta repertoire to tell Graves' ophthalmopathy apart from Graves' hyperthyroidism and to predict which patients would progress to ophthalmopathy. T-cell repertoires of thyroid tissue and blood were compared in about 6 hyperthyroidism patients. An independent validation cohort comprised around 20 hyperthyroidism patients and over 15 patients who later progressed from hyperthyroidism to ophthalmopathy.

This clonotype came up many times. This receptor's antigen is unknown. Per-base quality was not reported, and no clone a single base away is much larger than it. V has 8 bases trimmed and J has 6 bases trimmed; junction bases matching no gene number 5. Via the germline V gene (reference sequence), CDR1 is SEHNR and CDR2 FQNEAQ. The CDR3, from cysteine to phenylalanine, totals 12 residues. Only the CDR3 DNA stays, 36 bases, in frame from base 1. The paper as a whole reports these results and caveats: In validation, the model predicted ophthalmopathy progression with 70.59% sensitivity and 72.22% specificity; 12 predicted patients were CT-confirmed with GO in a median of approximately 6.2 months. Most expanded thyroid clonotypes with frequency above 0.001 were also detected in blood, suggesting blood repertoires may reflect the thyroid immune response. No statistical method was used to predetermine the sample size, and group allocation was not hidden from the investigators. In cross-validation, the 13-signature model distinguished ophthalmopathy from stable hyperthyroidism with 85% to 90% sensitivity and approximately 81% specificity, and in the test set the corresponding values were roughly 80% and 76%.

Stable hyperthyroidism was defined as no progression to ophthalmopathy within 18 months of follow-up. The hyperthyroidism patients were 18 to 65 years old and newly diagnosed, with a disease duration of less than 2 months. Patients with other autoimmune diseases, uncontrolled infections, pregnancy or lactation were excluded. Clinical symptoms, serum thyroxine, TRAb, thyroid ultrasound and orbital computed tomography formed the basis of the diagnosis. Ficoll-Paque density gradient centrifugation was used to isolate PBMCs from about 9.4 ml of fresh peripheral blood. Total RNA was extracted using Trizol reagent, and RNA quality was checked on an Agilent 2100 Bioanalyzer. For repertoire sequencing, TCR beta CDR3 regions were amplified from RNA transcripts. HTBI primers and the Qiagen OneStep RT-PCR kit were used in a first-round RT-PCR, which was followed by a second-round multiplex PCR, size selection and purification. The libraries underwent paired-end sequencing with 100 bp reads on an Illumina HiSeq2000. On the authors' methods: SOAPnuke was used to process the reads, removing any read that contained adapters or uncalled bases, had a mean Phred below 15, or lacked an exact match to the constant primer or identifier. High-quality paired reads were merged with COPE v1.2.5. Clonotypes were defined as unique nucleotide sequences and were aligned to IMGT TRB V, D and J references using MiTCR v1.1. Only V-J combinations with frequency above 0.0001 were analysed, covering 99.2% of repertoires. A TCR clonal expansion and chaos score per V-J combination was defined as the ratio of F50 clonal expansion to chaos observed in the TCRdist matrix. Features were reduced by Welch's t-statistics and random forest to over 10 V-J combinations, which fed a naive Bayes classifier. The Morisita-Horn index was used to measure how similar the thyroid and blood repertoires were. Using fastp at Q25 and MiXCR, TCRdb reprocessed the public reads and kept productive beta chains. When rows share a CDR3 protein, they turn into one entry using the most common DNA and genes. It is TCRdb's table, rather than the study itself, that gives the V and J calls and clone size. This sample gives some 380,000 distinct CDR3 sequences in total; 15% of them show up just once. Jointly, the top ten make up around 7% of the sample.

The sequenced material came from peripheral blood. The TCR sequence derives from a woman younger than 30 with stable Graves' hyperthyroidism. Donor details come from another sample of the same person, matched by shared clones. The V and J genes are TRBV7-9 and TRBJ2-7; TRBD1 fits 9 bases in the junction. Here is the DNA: TGTGCCAGCGGACAGGGGATAGGCGAGCAGTACTTC. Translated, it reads CASGQGIGEQYF. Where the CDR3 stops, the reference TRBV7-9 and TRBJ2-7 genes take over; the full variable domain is DTGVSQNPRHKITKRGQNVTFRCDPISEHNRLYWYRQTLGQGPEFLTYFQNEAQLEKSRLLSDRFSAERPKGSFSTLEIQRTEQGDSAMYLCASGQGIGEQYFGPGTRLTVT.